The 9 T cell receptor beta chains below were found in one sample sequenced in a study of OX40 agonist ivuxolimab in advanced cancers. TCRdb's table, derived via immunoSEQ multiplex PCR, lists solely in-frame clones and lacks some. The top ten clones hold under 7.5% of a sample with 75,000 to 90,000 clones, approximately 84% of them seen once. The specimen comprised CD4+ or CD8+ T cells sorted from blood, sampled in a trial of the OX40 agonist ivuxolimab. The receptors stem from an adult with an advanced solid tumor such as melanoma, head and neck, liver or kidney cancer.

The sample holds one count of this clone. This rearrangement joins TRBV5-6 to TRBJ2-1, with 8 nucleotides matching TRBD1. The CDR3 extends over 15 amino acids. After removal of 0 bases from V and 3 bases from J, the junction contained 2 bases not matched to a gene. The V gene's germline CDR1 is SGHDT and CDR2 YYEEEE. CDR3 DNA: TGTGCCAGCAGCTTGGACAGGGGGGTCTACAATGAGCAGTTCTTC. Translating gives CASSLDRGVYNEQFF.

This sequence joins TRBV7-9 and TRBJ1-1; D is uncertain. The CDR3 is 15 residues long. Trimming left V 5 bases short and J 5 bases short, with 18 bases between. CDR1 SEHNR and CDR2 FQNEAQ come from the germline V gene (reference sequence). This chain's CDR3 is CASSPGYGEGTEAFF. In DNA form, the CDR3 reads TGTGCCAGCAGCCCGGGGTACGGGGAGGGTACTGAAGCTTTCTTT.

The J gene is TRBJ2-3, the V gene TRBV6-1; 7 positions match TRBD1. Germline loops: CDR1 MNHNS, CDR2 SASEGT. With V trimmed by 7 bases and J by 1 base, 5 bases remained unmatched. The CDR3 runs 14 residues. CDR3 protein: CASKNTGGTDTQYF. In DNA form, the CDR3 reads TGTGCCAGCAAAAATACAGGGGGCACAGATACGCAGTATTTT.

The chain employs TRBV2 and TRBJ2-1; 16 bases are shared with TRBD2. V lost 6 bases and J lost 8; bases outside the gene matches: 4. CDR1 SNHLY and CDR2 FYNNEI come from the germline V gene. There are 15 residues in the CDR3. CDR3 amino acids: CASRGLAGGRDEQFF. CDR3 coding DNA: TGTGCCAGCAGGGGACTAGCGGGAGGGCGGGATGAGCAGTTCTTC.

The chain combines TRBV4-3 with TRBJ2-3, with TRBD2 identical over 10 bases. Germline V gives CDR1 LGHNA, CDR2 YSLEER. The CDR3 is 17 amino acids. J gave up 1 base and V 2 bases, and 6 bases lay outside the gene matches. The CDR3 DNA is TGCGCCAGCAGCCAACGGTCTCTAGCGGGGGGCACAGATACGCAGTATTTT. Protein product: CASSQRSLAGGTDTQYF.

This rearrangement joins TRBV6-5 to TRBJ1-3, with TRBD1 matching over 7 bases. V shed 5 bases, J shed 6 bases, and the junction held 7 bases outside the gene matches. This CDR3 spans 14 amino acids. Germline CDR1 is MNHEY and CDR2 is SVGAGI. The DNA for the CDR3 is TGTGCCAGCAGTGGCCGGGACAGAAAAAACACCATATATTTT. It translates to CASSGRDRKNTIYF.

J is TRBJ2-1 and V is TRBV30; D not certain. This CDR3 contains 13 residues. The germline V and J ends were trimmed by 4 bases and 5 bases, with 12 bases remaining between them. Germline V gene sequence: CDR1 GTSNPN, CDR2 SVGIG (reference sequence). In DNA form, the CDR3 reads TGTGCCTGGACCCAACTAAGGGACAATGAGCAGTTCTTC. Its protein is CAWTQLRDNEQFF.

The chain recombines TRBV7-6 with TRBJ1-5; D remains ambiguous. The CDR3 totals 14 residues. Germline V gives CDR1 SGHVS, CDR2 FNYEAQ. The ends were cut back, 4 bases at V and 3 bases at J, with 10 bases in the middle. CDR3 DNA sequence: TGTGCCAGCAGCTCTCACCTAAACAATCAGCCCCAGCATTTT. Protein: CASSSHLNNQPQHF.

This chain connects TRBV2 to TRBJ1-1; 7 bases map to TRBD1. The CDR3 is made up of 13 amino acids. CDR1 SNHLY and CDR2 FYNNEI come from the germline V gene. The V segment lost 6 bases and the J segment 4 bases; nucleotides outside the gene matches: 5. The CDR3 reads CASRTTGFTEAFF. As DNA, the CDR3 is TGTGCCAGCAGGACGACAGGGTTCACTGAAGCTTTCTTT.